Reported below is one T cell receptor (beta chain). Antigen specificity is unknown. The sample originates from a study of cytomegalovirus exposure and HLA in healthy donors. General study results and limits: Reportedly, fewer N-insertions than the roughly 690-donor mean appeared in an Asian-associated ancestry cluster in a later analysis. Association of a missense DCLRE1C variant with TCR beta V- and J-gene trimming was reported in a later analysis. It was in a later analysis that TCR association rates were seen to vary by HLA locus, highest for DRB1 and lowest for HLA-C.

PCR employed 60 Vbeta and 13 Jbeta primers. Authors' methods: Later analysis identified 80 million to 85 million unique TCR beta chains, about 10 million shared. Some clones are missing from TCRdb's copy, which holds only in-frame ones; the method was immunoSEQ multiplex PCR. That table supplies the V and J calls and clone size; D and trimming were determined from the DNA. The table shows 100,000 to 150,000 clones, with approximately 78% occurring only once. CDR1 and CDR2 (germline): ENHRY, SYGVKD. This CDR3 region has 15 residues. The V end lost 7 bases, the J end lost 8 bases, and 23 bases lay between the germline ends.

The rearrangement uses TRBV10-3 and TRBJ1-2; TRBD1 might be the D (6 bases). Sequenced sample: PBMCs. This TCR derives from a middle-aged man in good health and CMV-seronegative. The CDR3 sequence is CAIIGHPYSQGGYTF. The CDR3 coding sequence is TGTGCCATCATAGGCCACCCCTACAGCCAGGGGGGCTACACCTTC.